These 18 T cell receptor beta chains were sequenced from one sample in a study of T cell changes during pregnancy in multiple sclerosis. Method: immunoSEQ multiplex PCR; TCRdb's copy keeps in-frame clones and lacks some. Of more than 35,000 clones detected, around 89% appear once; the ten largest clones hold 10% to 12%. The source material was CD8+ T cells from peripheral blood mononuclear cells, sampled in the third trimester of pregnancy. These receptor sequences come from a female donor with multiple sclerosis, enrolled in a pregnancy study.

This chain's CDR3 is CASSPLDRGQDTQYF. The CDR3 DNA reads as TGTGCCAGCTCACCACTAGACAGGGGGCAAGATACGCAGTATTTT. V usage is TRBV18 and J usage is TRBJ2-3; 10 positions match TRBD1. Germline V gives CDR1 KGHSH, CDR2 LQKENI. CDR3 length: 15 amino acids. V lost 1 base, J lost 5 bases, and 3 bases stayed unmatched.

The chain couples TRBV7-8 to TRBJ2-2; 9 bases match TRBD2. Losses at the gene ends were 0 bases for V and 5 bases for J; bases not matched to a gene: 4. The V gene's germline CDR1 is SGHVS and CDR2 FQNEAQ. This CDR3 has 16 residues. CDR3 sequence: CASSLASGRWTGELFF. The CDR3 DNA reads as TGTGCCAGCAGCTTAGCTAGCGGGAGATGGACCGGGGAGCTGTTTTTT. Full variable domain (missing parts from reference TRBV7-8 and TRBJ2-2): GAGVSQSPRYKVAKRGQDVALRCDPISGHVSLFWYQQALGQGPEFLTYFQNEAQLDKSGLPSDRFFAERPEGSVSTLKIQRTQQEDSAVYLCASSLASGRWTGELFFGEGSRLTVL.

V gene TRBV6-5 combines with J gene TRBJ1-6; 7 bases agree with TRBD1. V lost 6 bases and J lost 13; bases outside the gene matches: 12. The CDR3 totals 14 residues. Germline CDR1 and CDR2: MNHEY and SVGAGI. CDR3 coding DNA: TGTGCCAGCAGACCCGGGACAGAGCTCTTCCCCCTCCACTTT. Translating it yields CASRPGTELFPLHF.

This clone was found a few times. Other DNA sequences in the same sample also yield this CDR3. V gene TRBV6-6 combines with J gene TRBJ1-5, with unresolved D. V was pared by 4 bases and J by 4 bases, with 5 bases between. Germline CDR1 MNHNY, CDR2 SVGAGI (reference sequence). The CDR3 sequence is 12 residues long. The chain's CDR3 is CASSFLNQPQHF. The CDR3 DNA sequence: TGTGCCAGCAGTTTTCTTAATCAGCCCCAGCATTTT.

The J gene is TRBJ1-2, the V gene TRBV7-8, with D unresolved. Per the germline V gene, CDR1 is SGHVS and CDR2 is FQNEAQ. The CDR3 length is 14 residues. Trimming removed 4 bases from V and 5 bases from J, with 14 bases in between. CDR3 coding DNA: TGTGCCAGCAGCTATCTCGGAGGCTTATATGGCTACACCTTC. It yields the protein CASSYLGGLYGYTF.

CDR3 sequence (DNA): TGTGCCAGCAGTTTGGGGACTAGCGGGGGGCTCAATGAGCAGTTCTTC. Amino acids: CASSLGTSGGLNEQFF. The chain is built from TRBV6-5 and TRBJ2-1; TRBD2 matches at 15 bases. The CDR3 contains 16 residues. With V trimmed by 4 bases and J by 6 bases, 4 bases remained unmatched. Germline lookup yields CDR1 MNHEY and CDR2 SVGAGI.

Only one count was recorded for this clone. The J gene is TRBJ2-7, the V gene TRBV11-2, with TRBD1 matching 8 bases. The V gene's germline CDR1 is SGHAT and CDR2 FQNNGV. The V segment lost 3 bases and the J segment 5 bases; nucleotides outside the gene matches: 3. The CDR3 has 13 amino acids. The CDR3 loop is CASSFGQGDEQYF. CDR3 DNA sequence: TGTGCCAGCAGCTTCGGACAGGGAGACGAGCAGTACTTC.

The genes are TRBV9 and TRBJ2-2; 9 bases align to TRBD1. This CDR3 contains 14 residues. V lost 7 bases, J lost 0 bases, and 1 base stayed unmatched. Germline CDR1 and CDR2: SGDLS and YYNGEE. CDR3 bases: TGTGCCAGCCGGGACAGGGCGAACACCGGGGAGCTGTTTTTT. Its translation is CASRDRANTGELFF.

This clone is a singleton in its sample. The gene calls are TRBV6-5 and TRBJ1-1, with a possible D match to TRBD1 (6 bases). The CDR3 has 13 residues. V gave up 6 bases and J gave up 1 base, with 9 bases separating them. Germline-derived CDR1 and CDR2 are MNHEY and SVGAGI. The CDR3 spells CASSRGGNTEAFF. CDR3 DNA sequence: TGTGCCAGCAGCCGAGGGGGGAACACTGAAGCTTTCTTT.

The genes are TRBV7-9 and TRBJ2-7; no definite D call. This CDR3 region has 14 residues. CDR1 is SEHNR, CDR2 FQNEAQ, per germline (reference sequence). Trimming shortened V by 7 bases and J by 2 bases, and 15 bases separated the two germline ends. Written as DNA, the CDR3 is TGTGCCAGCACCCCCGTCGGCAGGCCCTACGAGCAGTACTTC. This translates into CASTPVGRPYEQYF. The variable domain in full, completed from reference TRBV7-9 and TRBJ2-7, reads DTGVSQNPRHKITKRGQNVTFRCDPISEHNRLYWYRQTLGQGPEFLTYFQNEAQLEKSRLLSDRFSAERPKGSFSTLEIQRTEQGDSAMYLCASTPVGRPYEQYFGPGTRLTVT.

The V gene is TRBV7-2, the J gene TRBJ1-3; TRBD1 is a possible D gene (6 bases). Germline V gene sequence: CDR1 SGHTA, CDR2 FQGNSA. This CDR3 comprises 15 residues. V gave up 6 bases and J gave up 3 bases, with 15 bases separating them. The CDR3 here is CASSPEQGDGNTIYF. Here the CDR3 DNA reads TGTGCCAGCAGTCCCGAACAGGGCGATGGAAACACCATATATTTT.

The rearrangement uses TRBV4-3 and TRBJ2-2; weak D call: TRBD2 (5 bases). There are 13 residues in the CDR3. V dropped 5 bases and J dropped 5 bases, with 9 bases sitting between them. CDR1 is LGHNA, CDR2 YSLEER, per germline. The CDR3 coding sequence is TGCGCCAGCAGCTCCGACTATACCGGGGAGCTGTTTTTT. This encodes CASSSDYTGELFF.

V usage is TRBV11-2 and J usage is TRBJ2-2, with TRBD2 matching 15 bases. Germline V gives CDR1 SGHAT, CDR2 FQNNGV. CDR3 length: 16 amino acids. V lost 5 bases to trimming and J lost 6 bases; unmatched junction nucleotides: 4. The CDR3, as DNA: TGTGCCAGCAGCACACGGACTAGCGGGGGGGCCGGGGAGCTGTTTTTT. Protein product: CASSTRTSGGAGELFF.

This clone was detected a few times. The rearrangement uses TRBV20-1 and TRBJ1-1, with 7 bases identical to TRBD1. The CDR3 covers 10 residues. CDR1 and CDR2 from the germline V gene are DFQATT and SNEGSKA (reference sequence). J gave up 11 bases and V 5 bases, and 5 bases lay outside the gene matches. The chain's CDR3 is CSADRVTAFF. Here the CDR3 DNA reads TGCAGTGCTGACAGGGTAACGGCTTTCTTT.

V gene TRBV28 combines with J gene TRBJ1-3; D is undetermined. Trimming stripped 3 bases from V and 4 bases from J, with 10 bases between. This CDR3 spans 14 amino acids. Germline V gene lookup returns CDR1 MDHEN and CDR2 SYDVKM. CDR3 nucleotide sequence: TGTGCCAGCAGTTTCGCAATTCTAGGAAACACCATATATTTT. Its translation: CASSFAILGNTIYF.

V is TRBV11-2 and J is TRBJ1-2; 10 bases agree with TRBD1. V was pared by 5 bases and J by 4 bases, with 7 bases of the junction left unmatched. The CDR3 covers 15 residues. CDR1 SGHAT and CDR2 FQNNGV come from the germline V gene. CDR3 DNA sequence: TGTGCCAGCAGCCCTTGGACAGGGGGAGGCTATGGCTACACCTTC. Its protein is CASSPWTGGGYGYTF.

The genes are TRBV10-3 and TRBJ1-1, with a weak D call TRBD1 (5 bases). Germline CDR1 and CDR2: ENHRY and SYGVKD. There are 16 residues in the CDR3. The V end was cut by 2 bases, the J end by 0 bases, with 13 bases between. CDR3 bases: TGTGCCATCAGTGAGCTCAGCGGGGGTATGAACACTGAAGCTTTCTTT. This codes for CAISELSGGMNTEAFF.

The chain carries TRBV6-5 and TRBJ1-5, with 7 bases that match TRBD1. There are 14 residues in the CDR3. The germline V gene encodes CDR1 MNHEY and CDR2 SVGAGI. J gave up 3 bases and V 6 bases, and 5 bases lay outside the gene matches. This CDR3 reads CASSRTGNNQPQHF. The CDR3 DNA follows: TGTGCCAGCAGCCGGACAGGAAACAATCAGCCCCAGCATTTT.